The source of this T cell receptor (beta chain) is a study of glioma-infiltrating T cells after dendritic cell vaccination. Data came from immunoSEQ multiplex PCR; TCRdb stores just in-frame clones and leaves some out. The sample carries some 100,000 clones, roughly 84% recorded once. V lost 3 bases, J lost 4 bases, and 15 bases lay in between. CDR1 WSHSY and CDR2 SAAADI come from the germline V gene. The CDR3 length is 15 residues. This specimen consisted of blood, obtained before dendritic cell vaccination. The chain couples TRBV10-2 to TRBJ1-1; perhaps TRBD1 as D (6 bases). The receptor was isolated from a human donor with glioblastoma. CDR3 DNA: TGCGCCAGCAGTGACGCGGACAGTAGTACCACTGAAGCTTTCTTT. Translation: CASSDADSSTTEAFF.